This T cell receptor (beta chain) was captured in a study of T cell changes during pregnancy in multiple sclerosis. The protocol was immunoSEQ multiplex PCR, while the TCRdb copy is restricted to in-frame clones and leaves out a portion. Of almost 55,000 clones listed, about 92% were seen once; the top ten hold approximately 3%. The starting material was CD8+ T cells from peripheral blood mononuclear cells, obtained before pregnancy. The clonotype was recovered from a female donor with multiple sclerosis, enrolled in a pregnancy study.

The CDR3 nucleotides read TGCGCCAGCAGCCATGGACAGGGGGCGGGTGGCTACACCTTC. It yields the protein CASSHGQGAGGYTF. The genes are TRBV5-1 and TRBJ1-2; TRBD1 aligns across 11 bases. CDR1 is SGHRS, CDR2 YFSETQ, per germline. This CDR3 region has 14 residues. The J segment lost 7 bases and the V segment lost 4 bases, leaving 6 bases of the junction unmatched. Drawing the rest from reference TRBV5-1 and TRBJ1-2, the complete variable domain is KAGVTQTPRYLIKTRGQQVTLSCSPISGHRSVSWYQQTPGQGLQFLFEYFSETQRNKGNFPGRFSGRQFSNSRSEMNVSTLELGDSALYLCASSHGQGAGGYTFGSGTRLTVV.